One and the same sample provided the 18 T cell receptor beta chains below, sequenced in a study of shared clonotypes between healthy human individuals. Only in-frame clones appear in the TCRdb table, and some are missing; sequencing was by immunoSEQ multiplex PCR. The sample lists millions of clones, roughly 91% occurring once. Naive CD8 populations comprised CD45RO-negative cells positively selected for CCR7, excluding terminally differentiated effector memory CD45RA+ cells. The specimen sequenced was naive CD8+ T cells from PBMCs. The receptor set was obtained from a man younger than 30 in good health. Some clones in this sample may be carry-over from other donors' samples.

The gene calls are TRBV5-8 and TRBJ2-7; the match to TRBD2 covers 9 bases. From germline, CDR1 is SGHTS and CDR2 YDEGEE. The CDR3 has 15 residues. V dropped 1 base and J dropped 6; count of bases not matched to a gene: 8. The CDR3 DNA follows: TGTGCCAGCAGCTTGTTAGCGGGAGAAGCCTCCGAGCAGTACTTC. Translating gives CASSLLAGEASEQYF.

The V call is TRBV30, the J call TRBJ1-2, with D possibly being TRBD1 (6 bases). Germline V gene sequence: CDR1 GTSNPN, CDR2 SVGIG (reference sequence). CDR3 length: 16 residues. V shed 3 bases and J shed 0 bases, with 17 bases lying between them. The CDR3 DNA is TGTGCCTGGAGACAAACCGACAGGCGATCTAACTATGGCTACACCTTC. Protein: CAWRQTDRRSNYGYTF.

CDR3 protein: CASSGSSRVYNEQFF. Here the CDR3 DNA reads TGTGCCAGCAGCGGGTCCAGTCGCGTGTACAATGAGCAGTTCTTC. V is TRBV9 and J is TRBJ2-1; D is ambiguous. The CDR3 extends over 15 amino acids. Trimming pared 3 bases from V and 4 bases from J, leaving 14 bases between. Germline V gene lookup returns CDR1 SGDLS and CDR2 YYNGEE.

This chain joins TRBV10-2 and TRBJ2-7; 14 positions agree with TRBD2. CDR1 and CDR2 (germline): WSHSY, SAAADI. Losses at the gene ends were 4 bases for V and 1 base for J; bases not matched to a gene: 3. The CDR3 length is 16 residues. CDR3 DNA: TGCGCCAGCAGTGGCGGGACTAGCGGGAGTTCCTACGAGCAGTACTTC. Protein sequence: CASSGGTSGSSYEQYF.

This chain connects TRBV7-2 to TRBJ2-7, with D maybe TRBD2 (5 bases). Germline CDR1 SGHTA, CDR2 FQGNSA. The length of the CDR3 is 14 residues. Trimming removed 5 bases at V and 2 bases at J, with 13 bases between. CDR3 in DNA: TGTGCCAGCAGCACCCGGACTGCCCCCTACGAGCAGTACTTC. This sequence encodes CASSTRTAPYEQYF.

The chain carries TRBV27 and TRBJ1-4; a weak D match, TRBD1 (5 bases). This CDR3 contains 15 residues. Germline V lookup: CDR1 MNHEY, CDR2 SMNVEV (reference sequence). Trimming took off 5 bases at V and 0 bases at J, with 10 bases between the two ends. The CDR3 bases are TGTGCCAGCAGTCCTGGAGGGGCAACTAATGAAAAACTGTTTTTT. It encodes CASSPGGATNEKLFF.

V gene TRBV28 combines with J gene TRBJ2-7, with D possibly being TRBD1 (6 bases). The V gene lost 3 bases and the J gene lost 8 bases, with 11 bases spanning the gap. The CDR3 spans 12 residues. Germline V gene lookup returns CDR1 MDHEN and CDR2 SYDVKM. This CDR3 reads CASSFQGHKQYF. The CDR3 bases are TGTGCCAGCAGTTTCCAGGGACATAAGCAGTACTTC. Supplemented by reference TRBV28 and TRBJ2-7, the full variable domain reads DVKVTQSSRYLVKRTGEKVFLECVQDMDHENMFWYRQDPGLGLRLIYFSYDVKMKEKGDIPEGYSVSREKKERFSLILESASTNQTSMYLCASSFQGHKQYFGPGTRLTVT.

This chain links TRBV29-1 with TRBJ2-7; no clear D. V was trimmed by 3 bases and J by 2 bases, leaving 20 bases between them. The CDR3 loop spans 16 amino acids. In germline, CDR1 is SQVTM, CDR2 ANQGSEA. In nucleotides, the CDR3 is TGCAGCGTTGAGTCGGTGCTGGGCGAGAGACCCTACGAGCAGTACTTC. Translating it yields CSVESVLGERPYEQYF.

J is TRBJ2-2 and V is TRBV19; no firm D call. CDR3 length: 11 amino acids. Trimming removed 7 bases at V and 6 bases at J, with 6 bases between. Per germline, CDR1 LNHDA and CDR2 SQIVND (reference sequence). CDR3 residues: CASTTSGELFF. The CDR3 DNA is TGTGCCAGTACCACGTCCGGGGAGCTGTTTTTT.

The V and J genes are TRBV28 and TRBJ2-7, with 10 positions matching TRBD2. Germline lookup yields CDR1 MDHEN and CDR2 SYDVKM. This CDR3 spans 16 amino acids. Unmatched junction bases numbered 5, after V lost 3 bases and J lost 0 bases. CDR3 loop: CASSLPGLADSYEQYF. The CDR3 DNA follows: TGTGCCAGCAGTTTGCCAGGACTAGCGGACTCCTACGAGCAGTACTTC.

J is TRBJ2-2 and V is TRBV6-4; a weak D match, TRBD1 (5 bases). Germline CDR1 MRHNA, CDR2 SNTAGT. CDR3 length equals 15 residues. Trimming shortened V by 1 base and J by 4 bases, and 10 bases separated the two germline ends. DNA of the CDR3: TGTGCCAGCAGTGACTTGGCAGGGTCCACCGGGGAGCTGTTTTTT. Its translation: CASSDLAGSTGELFF.

The chain employs TRBV6-1 and TRBJ2-7; no definite D call. The germline CDR1 and CDR2 sequences are MNHNS and SASEGT. Trimming cost V 7 bases and J 0 bases, with 13 bases left between them. The CDR3 runs to 14 residues. In nucleotides, the CDR3 is TGTGCCAGCACCCTGAACCTGCGCTCCTACGAGCAGTACTTC. Translating gives CASTLNLRSYEQYF.

The CDR3 nucleotides are TGTGCCAGCAGGGACGGACTAGCGGGAGTCTACGAGCAGTACTTC. Its protein product is CASRDGLAGVYEQYF. The V gene is TRBV6-1, the J gene TRBJ2-7, with 13 bases fitting TRBD2. Losses at the gene ends were 6 bases for V and 3 bases for J; bases not matched to a gene: 5. The CDR3 has 15 amino acids. Germline V gene data show CDR1 as MNHNS and CDR2 as SASEGT.

The chain has TRBV10-1 and TRBJ2-7; 7 bases agree with TRBD2. The CDR3 has 13 residues. CDR1 and CDR2 (germline): WNHNN, SYGVQD (reference sequence). Losses at the gene ends were 11 bases for V and 5 bases for J; bases not matched to a gene: 12. The CDR3 here is CARWGRAVHEQYF. DNA for the CDR3: TGCGCCCGGTGGGGGAGGGCTGTCCACGAGCAGTACTTC.

This clone was detected a few times. The chain joins TRBV6-5 to TRBJ1-4; perhaps TRBD1 as D (5 bases). The CDR3 has 14 amino acids. Trimming removed 5 bases at V and 4 bases at J, with 11 bases between. Germline V CDR1 and CDR2: MNHEY, SVGAGI. For the CDR3, the DNA is TGTGCCAGCAGTACAAGGGACTTTAATGAAAAACTGTTTTTT. It is translated as CASSTRDFNEKLFF.

The rearrangement joins TRBV7-9 to TRBJ2-3; TRBD1 agrees at 9 bases. Per the germline V gene, CDR1 is SEHNR and CDR2 is FQNEAQ (reference sequence). This CDR3 spans 13 amino acids. V shed 6 bases, J shed 6 bases, and the junction held 4 bases outside the gene matches. The CDR3 DNA sequence: TGTGCCAGCAGAGGACAGGGGTCGGATACGCAGTATTTT. Amino acids: CASRGQGSDTQYF.

The gene calls are TRBV7-9 and TRBJ2-5; D remains ambiguous. This CDR3 is 16 amino acids long. Germline V gene sequence: CDR1 SEHNR, CDR2 FQNEAQ (reference sequence). V was trimmed by 5 bases and J by 5 bases, leaving 21 bases between them. CDR3 in DNA: TGTGCCAGCAGCCCCACCGAACGGACCATCTTGGAGACCCAGTACTTC. It encodes CASSPTERTILETQYF. Full variable domain (missing parts from reference TRBV7-9 and TRBJ2-5): DTGVSQNPRHKITKRGQNVTFRCDPISEHNRLYWYRQTLGQGPEFLTYFQNEAQLEKSRLLSDRFSAERPKGSFSTLEIQRTEQGDSAMYLCASSPTERTILETQYFGPGTRLLVL.

This clone was seen a single time. This rearrangement joins TRBV11-2 to TRBJ2-3; TRBD2 aligns across 9 bases. Germline assignment: CDR1 SGHAT and CDR2 FQNNGV. The CDR3 extends over 16 amino acids. V was pared by 5 bases and J by 1 base, with 7 bases of the junction left unmatched. Here the CDR3 DNA reads TGTGCCAGCAGCCTCCGCGGGGGGGCGGGCACAGATACGCAGTATTTT. It is translated as CASSLRGGAGTDTQYF. Full variable domain (outside the CDR3, taken from reference TRBV11-2 and TRBJ2-3): EAGVAQSPRYKIIEKRQSVAFWCNPISGHATLYWYQQILGQGPKLLIQFQNNGVVDDSQLPKDRFSAERLKGVDSTLKIQPAKLEDSAVYLCASSLRGGAGTDTQYFGPGTRLTVL.